A selection of T cell receptor beta chains follows, all from one sample in a study of shared clonotypes between healthy human individuals. The protocol was immunoSEQ multiplex PCR, while the TCRdb copy is restricted to in-frame clones and leaves out a portion. The table has about 600,000 clones, around 97% seen once. The sequencing sample was made of naive CD4+ T cells sorted from blood. These receptors all come from a woman in her twenties or thirties in good health. CDR3s include the opening cysteine and the closing phenylalanine or tryptophan. The D gene is left open where the match is weak. Not every row has a clone size; where given, it reads once, few, many or a size class.

v_call: TRBV7-8; clone_size: once; d_call: -; j_call: TRBJ1-5; cdr3_nt: TGTGCCAGCAGCATTGGGGCCGGCAGGGCCAGCAATCAGCCCCAGCATTTT; cdr3_aa: CASSIGAGRASNQPQHF
v_call: TRBV18; clone_size: -; d_call: -; j_call: TRBJ2-7; cdr3_nt: TGTGCCAGCTCAGCCCTACCAGGAAAGGCGGGCTACGAGCAGTACTTC; cdr3_aa: CASSALPGKAGYEQYF
v_call: TRBV19; clone_size: once; d_call: -; j_call: TRBJ1-5; cdr3_nt: TGTGCCAGTAGTATAGCGCGCAGCCGGACACGAAGCAATCAGCCCCAGCATTTT; cdr3_aa: CASSIARSRTRSNQPQHF
v_call: TRBV27; clone_size: -; d_call: -; j_call: TRBJ2-5; cdr3_nt: TGTGCCAGCAGTCGGGCTGGGGGTCCACCGGAAGAGACCCAGTACTTC; cdr3_aa: CASSRAGGPPEETQYF
v_call: TRBV28; clone_size: -; d_call: TRBD1; j_call: TRBJ1-1; cdr3_nt: TGTGCCAGCAGTTCTCCCCAGGGGGACACTGAAGCTTTCTTT; cdr3_aa: CASSSPQGDTEAFF
v_call: TRBV2; clone_size: -; d_call: TRBD1; j_call: TRBJ2-1; cdr3_nt: TGTGCCAGCAGTCTGGGTACCGGGACAGCTTACAATGAGCAGTTCTTC; cdr3_aa: CASSLGTGTAYNEQFF
v_call: TRBV4-1; clone_size: -; d_call: TRBD2; j_call: TRBJ2-7; cdr3_nt: TGCGCCAGCAGCCAAGACCTAGCGGGAGTAAGAAACGAGCAGTACTTC; cdr3_aa: CASSQDLAGVRNEQYF
v_call: TRBV27; clone_size: -; d_call: -; j_call: TRBJ2-3; cdr3_nt: TGTGCCAGCAGTTTAATAGGCAACGGGGCCACAGATACGCAGTATTTT; cdr3_aa: CASSLIGNGATDTQYF
v_call: TRBV28; clone_size: -; d_call: -; j_call: TRBJ2-7; cdr3_nt: TGTGCCAGCAGTTTAGGTGCAGGGCTCTCCTACGAGCAGTACTTC; cdr3_aa: CASSLGAGLSYEQYF
v_call: TRBV5-1; clone_size: -; d_call: TRBD2; j_call: TRBJ2-1; cdr3_nt: TGCGCCAGCAGCTTGGTGGCAGGGAGGGACAATGAGCAGTTCTTC; cdr3_aa: CASSLVAGRDNEQFF
v_call: TRBV10-2; clone_size: -; d_call: -; j_call: TRBJ1-5; cdr3_nt: TGCGCCAGCAACGACCCGATACTTAGCCCGGGACAGCCCCAGCATTTT; cdr3_aa: CASNDPILSPGQPQHF
v_call: TRBV18; clone_size: once; d_call: -; j_call: TRBJ1-1; cdr3_nt: TGTGCCAGCTCACCAGCAACAGAGATCCTCATGAACACTGAAGCTTTCTTT; cdr3_aa: CASSPATEILMNTEAFF
v_call: TRBV7-8; clone_size: -; d_call: -; j_call: TRBJ2-1; cdr3_nt: TGTGCCAGCAGCTCCGACTTGGCCAATGAGCAGTTCTTC; cdr3_aa: CASSSDLANEQFF
v_call: TRBV18; clone_size: -; d_call: -; j_call: TRBJ1-4; cdr3_nt: TGTGCCAGCTCACCGGGACGTTGGGGAGATGAAAAACTGTTTTTT; cdr3_aa: CASSPGRWGDEKLFF
v_call: TRBV28; clone_size: -; d_call: -; j_call: TRBJ2-2; cdr3_nt: TGTGCCAGCAGCCTGGGGGGACGGGTGAACACCGGGGAGCTGTTTTTT; cdr3_aa: CASSLGGRVNTGELFF
v_call: TRBV14; clone_size: -; d_call: -; j_call: TRBJ2-7; cdr3_nt: TGTGCCAGCAGCCAAGTCCGGGCCTCCGGGGAGCAGTACTTC; cdr3_aa: CASSQVRASGEQYF
v_call: TRBV28; clone_size: -; d_call: -; j_call: TRBJ2-4; cdr3_nt: TGTGCCAGCAGTTTACATAACTTAGCCAAAAACATTCAGTACTTC; cdr3_aa: CASSLHNLAKNIQYF
v_call: TRBV28; clone_size: -; d_call: TRBD1; j_call: TRBJ1-1; cdr3_nt: TGTGCCAGCAGTCCTCTAGCAGGGGGCAATACTGAAGCTTTCTTT; cdr3_aa: CASSPLAGGNTEAFF
v_call: TRBV14; clone_size: -; d_call: -; j_call: TRBJ2-6; cdr3_nt: TGTGCCAGTAGAAGGGGGACTGGGGCCAACGTCCTGACTTTC; cdr3_aa: CASRRGTGANVLTF
v_call: TRBV5-1; clone_size: -; d_call: -; j_call: TRBJ1-4; cdr3_nt: TGCGCCAGCAGCTCGTTGACAGGCCGAGGGGAAAAACTGTTTTTT; cdr3_aa: CASSSLTGRGEKLFF
v_call: TRBV19; clone_size: -; d_call: TRBD2; j_call: TRBJ2-1; cdr3_nt: TGTGCCAGTGACCCGACTAGCGGGAACCATGAGCAGTTCTTC; cdr3_aa: CASDPTSGNHEQFF
v_call: TRBV28; clone_size: -; d_call: -; j_call: TRBJ2-7; cdr3_nt: TGTGCCAGCACCCGGTGGGGGGCTGACGAGCAGTACTTC; cdr3_aa: CASTRWGADEQYF
v_call: TRBV7-3; clone_size: -; d_call: TRBD2; j_call: TRBJ2-1; cdr3_nt: TGTGCCAGCAGCCCCAGTGGAGCGGGAGGGTCCAATGAGCAGTTCTTC; cdr3_aa: CASSPSGAGGSNEQFF
v_call: TRBV7-8; clone_size: -; d_call: TRBD1; j_call: TRBJ2-7; cdr3_nt: TGTGCCAGCAGCTTATATGGACAGGGGGTATACGAGCAGTACTTC; cdr3_aa: CASSLYGQGVYEQYF
v_call: TRBV5-8; clone_size: -; d_call: TRBD2; j_call: TRBJ2-3; cdr3_nt: TGTGCCAGCAGCTTAAGGAGACTAGCGAGAACAGATACGCAGTATTTT; cdr3_aa: CASSLRRLARTDTQYF
v_call: TRBV5-1; clone_size: -; d_call: -; j_call: TRBJ2-2; cdr3_nt: TGCGCCAGCAGTTTTTCCGGGGCTACCGGGGAGCTGTTTTTT; cdr3_aa: CASSFSGATGELFF
v_call: TRBV29-1; clone_size: -; d_call: -; j_call: TRBJ2-1; cdr3_nt: TGCAGCGTCGACCACGAAAAAGGGTTTAGAAGCTCCTACAATGAGCAGTTCTTC; cdr3_aa: CSVDHEKGFRSSYNEQFF
v_call: TRBV28; clone_size: -; d_call: -; j_call: TRBJ1-1; cdr3_nt: TGTGCCAGCAGTACCGGTCCGACATGGAGAGCTTTCTTT; cdr3_aa: CASSTGPTWRAFF
v_call: TRBV6-1; clone_size: -; d_call: TRBD2; j_call: TRBJ2-1; cdr3_nt: TGTGCCAGCAGTGAAGGTGGTAGCGGGAGCGATGAGCAGTTCTTC; cdr3_aa: CASSEGGSGSDEQFF
v_call: TRBV21-1; clone_size: -; d_call: -; j_call: TRBJ1-4; cdr3_nt: TGTGCCAGCAGCAAAGTTCAGGGATCTAATGAAAAACTGTTTTTT; cdr3_aa: CASSKVQGSNEKLFF
v_call: TRBV10-1; clone_size: -; d_call: -; j_call: TRBJ2-2; cdr3_nt: TGCGCCAGCAGTGAGTCCTTAGCGGAGAACACCGGGGAGCTGTTTTTT; cdr3_aa: CASSESLAENTGELFF
v_call: TRBV11-3; clone_size: -; d_call: TRBD2; j_call: TRBJ2-1; cdr3_nt: TGTGCCAGCTCCAACCTCGGGACTAGGGGTAATGAGCAGTTCTTC; cdr3_aa: CASSNLGTRGNEQFF
v_call: TRBV19; clone_size: -; d_call: -; j_call: TRBJ2-3; cdr3_nt: TGTGCCAGTAGTAAGAAAGCCGGGACCACAGATACGCAGTATTTT; cdr3_aa: CASSKKAGTTDTQYF
v_call: TRBV19; clone_size: -; d_call: -; j_call: TRBJ1-5; cdr3_nt: TGTGCCAGTAGCGCGGTGGAAGGGGGGAATCAGCCCCAGCATTTT; cdr3_aa: CASSAVEGGNQPQHF
v_call: TRBV28; clone_size: -; d_call: -; j_call: TRBJ2-1; cdr3_nt: TGTGCCAGCAGTTTGGCAGACAATGAGCAGTTCTTC; cdr3_aa: CASSLADNEQFF
v_call: TRBV9; clone_size: -; d_call: -; j_call: TRBJ2-2; cdr3_nt: TGTGCCAGCAATGGAGCGGGTCCCTTCACCGGGGAGCTGTTTTTT; cdr3_aa: CASNGAGPFTGELFF
v_call: TRBV2; clone_size: -; d_call: -; j_call: TRBJ2-3; cdr3_nt: TGTGCCAGCAGTGACTTTTGGCGGGGTGAGGACACAGATACGCAGTATTTT; cdr3_aa: CASSDFWRGEDTDTQYF
v_call: TRBV18; clone_size: -; d_call: -; j_call: TRBJ1-1; cdr3_nt: TGTGCCACCACTCCGGGACAACAGAACACTGAAGCTTTCTTT; cdr3_aa: CATTPGQQNTEAFF
v_call: TRBV5-1; clone_size: -; d_call: -; j_call: TRBJ2-5; cdr3_nt: TGCGCCAGCAGCGAAGGCCTAGGCGCCCGGACGCAAGAGACCCAGTACTTC; cdr3_aa: CASSEGLGARTQETQYF
v_call: TRBV10-3; clone_size: -; d_call: -; j_call: TRBJ1-3; cdr3_nt: TGTGCCATCAGTGCTAGCGGGGCCACTGGAAACACCATATATTTT; cdr3_aa: CAISASGATGNTIYF
v_call: TRBV6-5; clone_size: -; d_call: TRBD2; j_call: TRBJ2-7; cdr3_nt: TGTGCCAGCAGCGGACTAGCGGGGGAGCAGTACTTC; cdr3_aa: CASSGLAGEQYF
v_call: TRBV27; clone_size: once; d_call: -; j_call: TRBJ2-3; cdr3_nt: TGTGCCAGCAGTTTATGTGGCGGGGTCGGATATACGCAGTATTTT; cdr3_aa: CASSLCGGVGYTQYF